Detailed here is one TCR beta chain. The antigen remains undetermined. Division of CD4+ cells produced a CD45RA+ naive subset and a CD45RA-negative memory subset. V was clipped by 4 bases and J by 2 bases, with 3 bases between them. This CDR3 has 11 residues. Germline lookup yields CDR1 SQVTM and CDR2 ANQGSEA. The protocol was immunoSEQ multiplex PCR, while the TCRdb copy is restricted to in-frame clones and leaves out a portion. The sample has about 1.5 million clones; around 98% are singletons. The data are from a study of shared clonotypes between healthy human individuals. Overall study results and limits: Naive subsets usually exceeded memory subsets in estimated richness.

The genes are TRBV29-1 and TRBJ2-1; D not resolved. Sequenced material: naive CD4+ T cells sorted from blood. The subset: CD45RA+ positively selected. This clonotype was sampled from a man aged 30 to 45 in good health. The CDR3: CSVAPYNEQFF. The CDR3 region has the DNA TGCAGCGTTGCCCCCTACAATGAGCAGTTCTTC.